These T cell receptor beta chains were read from a single sample in a study of blood T cell repertoires in COVID-19. Repertoires were generated with immunoSEQ multiplex PCR, while TCRdb's copy carries only in-frame clones and drops some. Of over 100,000 clones listed, approximately 87% are singletons. The sequenced material came from peripheral blood. The receptors stem from a man aged 50 to 59 with acute or convalescent COVID-19. CDR3s include the opening cysteine and the closing phenylalanine or tryptophan. The D gene is left open where the match is weak. The listing skips clone size in some rows; elsewhere it reads once, few, many or a size class.

d_call,j_call,v_call,clone_size,cdr3_nt,cdr3_aa
.,TRBJ2-7,TRBV7-5,.,TGTGTCAGAAGCCAGGACTGGCTCTCCTACGAGCAGTACTTC,CVRSQDWLSYEQYF
TRBD2,TRBJ2-3,TRBV28,.,TGTGCCAGCAGTTGGGGGACTAGCGGAACCCGGGGAGATACGCAGTATTTT,CASSWGTSGTRGDTQYF
.,TRBJ1-2,TRBV7-9,.,TGTGCCAGCAGAAGGGGTACAGGGACCTATGGCTACACCTTC,CASRRGTGTYGYTF
.,TRBJ2-1,TRBV11-2,.,TGTGCCAGCAGCTTAGATTCGGGTTCCTACAATGAGCAGTTCTTC,CASSLDSGSYNEQFF
.,TRBJ1-2,TRBV6-4,.,TGTGCCAGCAGTGAAACGTTCAGCTATGGCTACACCTTC,CASSETFSYGYTF
.,TRBJ2-1,TRBV1,.,TGCACCAGCAGCCAAGATAGCCGCGGGAGTATGCCCTCCAATGAGCAGTTCTTC,CTSSQDSRGSMPSNEQFF
.,TRBJ1-1,TRBV28,.,TGTGCCAGCAGCGGAACGAGGACTGAAGCTTTCTTT,CASSGTRTEAFF
.,TRBJ1-6,TRBV5-1,few,TGCGCCAGCAGCCCGATAGGGGCCGGAAATAATTCACCCCTCCACTTT,CASSPIGAGNNSPLHF
TRBD1,TRBJ1-5,TRBV19,.,TGTGCCAGTAGTATCCTCAGGGGGCGGGATCAGCCCCAGCATTTT,CASSILRGRDQPQHF
TRBD1,TRBJ2-1,TRBV3-1/TRBV3-2,.,TGTGCCAGCAGCCAAACCGGGACAGGGAAGGGAGGTGAGCAGTTCTTC,CASSQTGTGKGGEQFF
TRBD2,TRBJ2-2,TRBV7-9,.,TGTGCCAGCATCCGAGGACTAGCAGGAGTAAGGACCGGGGAGCTGTTTTTT,CASIRGLAGVRTGELFF
.,TRBJ1-2,TRBV9,.,TGTGCCAGCAGCGGTTCCTCCGGGGTGTATGGCTACACCTTC,CASSGSSGVYGYTF
TRBD1,TRBJ1-6,TRBV14,.,TGTGCCAGCAGCCCAGGGGGTCCAAATTCACCCCTCCACTTT,CASSPGGPNSPLHF
TRBD1,TRBJ1-3,TRBV11-2,.,TGTGCCAGCAGCCACAGGGGCTCTGGAAACACCATATATTTT,CASSHRGSGNTIYF
TRBD1,TRBJ1-5,TRBV19,.,TGTGCCAGTAGTGTGGACAGGGCAAATCAGCCCCAGCATTTT,CASSVDRANQPQHF
TRBD1,TRBJ1-2,TRBV19,.,TGTGCCAGTAGTCCAGGACAGGGTTTAGAGTATGGCTACACCTTC,CASSPGQGLEYGYTF
.,TRBJ2-5,TRBV9,.,TGTGCCAGCAGCGCGACCCGGCGGGAGACCCAGTACTTC,CASSATRRETQYF
.,TRBJ2-1,TRBV5-8,.,TGTGCCAGCAGCTTGGGGGCCAATGAGCAGTTCTTC,CASSLGANEQFF
.,TRBJ1-6,TRBV7-2,few,TGTGCCAGCAGCTTATTTGCTGGGGGGTCGAATTCACCCCTCCACTTT,CASSLFAGGSNSPLHF
TRBD2,TRBJ2-2,TRBV5-4,.,TGTGCCAGCAGCTTGGGGCGGGAGGGCACCGGGGAGCTGTTTTTT,CASSLGREGTGELFF
TRBD2,TRBJ2-1,TRBV2,few,TGTGCCAGCAGTGCCCTAGCGGGGTACAATGAGCAGTTCTTC,CASSALAGYNEQFF
.,TRBJ2-1,TRBV30,.,TGTGCCTGGAGGCCTCCCGGGGGTGAGCAGTTCTTC,CAWRPPGGEQFF
.,TRBJ2-3,TRBV19,.,TGTGCCAGTAGTATAGATGGGGCAACAGATACGCAGTATTTT,CASSIDGATDTQYF
.,TRBJ2-7,TRBV30,.,TGTGCCTGGAAGGGGGATAGGAGTTACTACGAGCAGTACTTC,CAWKGDRSYYEQYF
TRBD1,TRBJ2-1,TRBV5-4,.,TGTGCCAGCAGCTTGGGACAGGGGGCCGGTGGTGAGCAGTTCTTC,CASSLGQGAGGEQFF
.,TRBJ2-1,TRBV9,.,TGTGCCAGCAGCGTAGCTCCCCGGGACTACAATGAGCAGTTCTTC,CASSVAPRDYNEQFF
TRBD2,TRBJ2-1,TRBV2,once,TGTGCCAGCAGTGAAGCTAGCGGGGACTACAATGAGCAGTTCTTC,CASSEASGDYNEQFF
TRBD1,TRBJ1-5,TRBV28,once,TGTGCCAGCAGTTCCCGGACAGGGGAGTATCAGCCCCAGCATTTT,CASSSRTGEYQPQHF
.,TRBJ1-1,TRBV10-1,.,TGCGCCAGCAGTGCTTCATCGGGAGGCACTGAAGCTTTCTTT,CASSASSGGTEAFF
.,TRBJ2-5,TRBV18,.,TGTGCCAGCTCACCAGGAGGTGGAGAGACCCAGTACTTC,CASSPGGGETQYF
TRBD2,TRBJ2-7,TRBV5-4,.,TGTGCCAGCAGCCTGGGACTAGCGGGAGGGTCCTACGAGCAGTACTTC,CASSLGLAGGSYEQYF
.,TRBJ1-1,TRBV15,.,TGTGCCACCAGCAGAGGGGGGAGGGGTACTGAAGCTTTCTTT,CATSRGGRGTEAFF
TRBD2,TRBJ2-1,TRBV4-2,.,TGTGCCAGCAGCCAAGGTGGCGGGAGAACGAGGTATGAGCAGTTCTTC,CASSQGGGRTRYEQFF
TRBD2,TRBJ2-7,TRBV27,.,TGTGCCAGCAGTCACTCCCCAATCACTCTAGCGGGAAAGGTCCACGAGCAGTACTTC,CASSHSPITLAGKVHEQYF
.,TRBJ1-2,TRBV20-1,.,TGCAGTGCCCCTATGGTCGGGGGCTACACCTTC,CSAPMVGGYTF
TRBD1,TRBJ2-2,TRBV28,once,TGTGCCAGCAGGAATCAGGGGGCCGGGGAGCTGTTTTTT,CASRNQGAGELFF
.,TRBJ2-7,TRBV18,.,TGTGCCAGCTCACTTGGGGGCCGGCGAGGGCTGTATGAGCAGTACTTC,CASSLGGRRGLYEQYF
.,TRBJ1-2,TRBV6-5,.,TGTGCCAGCAGTCTACACAGCCAAAACTATGGCTACACCTTC,CASSLHSQNYGYTF
.,TRBJ1-1,TRBV7-9,.,TGTGCCAGCAGCTTAGCGCAAGTGGGGGGAATCGTGAACACTGAAGCTTTCTTT,CASSLAQVGGIVNTEAFF
TRBD1,TRBJ1-5,TRBV6-6,.,TGTGCCAGCGGACCCAGGGGGGATCAGCCCCAGCATTTT,CASGPRGDQPQHF
TRBD2,TRBJ2-5,TRBV4-1,.,TGCGCCAGCAGCCAAGAGCGGGAGGGCTGGGAGACCCAGTACTTC,CASSQEREGWETQYF
.,TRBJ1-1,TRBV10-1,once,TGCGCCAGCAGTGACCCGGGACAGAACACTGAAGCTTTCTTT,CASSDPGQNTEAFF
TRBD1,TRBJ2-5,TRBV6-2/TRBV6-3,.,TGTGCCAGCAGTTACGTCGACAGGGAAGAGACCCAGTACTTC,CASSYVDREETQYF
TRBD1,TRBJ2-3,TRBV7-7,.,TGTGCCAGCAGTCGAACAGGGGGCGAGGCAGATACGCAGTATTTT,CASSRTGGEADTQYF
.,TRBJ2-5,TRBV10-3,.,TGTGCCATCGCAGAGCGGCCTCAAGAGACCCAGTACTTC,CAIAERPQETQYF
.,TRBJ1-5,TRBV6-4,once,TGTGCCAGCACCCCCGGGGGGCTCCGGAGCAATCAGCCCCAGCATTTT,CASTPGGLRSNQPQHF
TRBD1,TRBJ1-1,TRBV7-6,.,TGTGCCAGCAGCCTCGGACAGGGGGCGAACACTGAAGCTTTCTTT,CASSLGQGANTEAFF
TRBD2,TRBJ2-7,TRBV12-3/TRBV12-4,few,TGTGCCAGCAGCCCGGGGGGGGGCGAGCAGTACTTC,CASSPGGGEQYF
.,TRBJ2-5,TRBV3-1/TRBV3-2,.,TGTGCCAGCAGCCAAACTCTCCCCCAGTACTTC,CASSQTLPQYF
.,TRBJ1-1,TRBV11-2,.,TGTGCCAGCAGCTTACTAGTACGGGTCCGCACTGAAGCTTTCTTT,CASSLLVRVRTEAFF
TRBD1,TRBJ2-7,TRBV19,.,TGTGCCAGTAGTAGACCGGGACAGGGAGTCTACGAGCAGTACTTC,CASSRPGQGVYEQYF
TRBD1,TRBJ1-5,TRBV2,.,TGTGCCAGCAGATTAACAGGGGGCAATCAGCCCCAGCATTTT,CASRLTGGNQPQHF
TRBD1,TRBJ1-4,TRBV30,.,TGTGCCTGGAGCGGACAGGGAACAACTAATGAAAAACTGTTTTTT,CAWSGQGTTNEKLFF
.,TRBJ1-2,TRBV18,.,TGTGCCAGCTCACTTAAGGGGTCTAACTATGGCTACACCTTC,CASSLKGSNYGYTF
.,TRBJ1-2,TRBV11-3,.,TGTGCCAGCAGCCGTCCCCCAACTACAGGAAAAAAGCCCTATGGCTACACCTTC,CASSRPPTTGKKPYGYTF